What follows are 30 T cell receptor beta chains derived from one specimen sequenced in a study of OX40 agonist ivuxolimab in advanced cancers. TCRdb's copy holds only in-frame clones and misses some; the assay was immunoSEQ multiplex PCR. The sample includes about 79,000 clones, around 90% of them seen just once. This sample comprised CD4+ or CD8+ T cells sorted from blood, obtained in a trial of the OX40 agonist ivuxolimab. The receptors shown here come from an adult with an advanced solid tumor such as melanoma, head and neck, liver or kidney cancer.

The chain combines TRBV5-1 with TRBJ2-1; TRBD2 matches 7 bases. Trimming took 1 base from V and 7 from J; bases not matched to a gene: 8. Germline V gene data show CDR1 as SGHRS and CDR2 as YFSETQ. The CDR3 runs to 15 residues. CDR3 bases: TGCGCCAGCAGCTTGTCGGGGGGTACTAAAAATGAGCAGTTCTTC. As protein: CASSLSGGTKNEQFF.

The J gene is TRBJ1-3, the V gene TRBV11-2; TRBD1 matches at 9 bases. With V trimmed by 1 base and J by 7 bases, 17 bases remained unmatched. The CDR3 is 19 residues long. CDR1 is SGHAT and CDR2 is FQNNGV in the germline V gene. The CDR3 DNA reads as TGTGCCAGCAGCTTAGTGGGCCCTACAGGGGGCGAAGCTTCGAACACCATATATTTT. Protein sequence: CASSLVGPTGGEASNTIYF.

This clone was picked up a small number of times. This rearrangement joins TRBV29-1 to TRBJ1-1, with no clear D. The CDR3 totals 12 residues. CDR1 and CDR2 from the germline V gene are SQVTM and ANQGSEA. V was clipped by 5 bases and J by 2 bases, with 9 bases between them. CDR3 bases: TGCAGCGTTCTCCCGTTTAACACTGAAGCTTTCTTT. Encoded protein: CSVLPFNTEAFF. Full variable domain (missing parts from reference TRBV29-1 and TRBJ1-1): SAVISQKPSRDICQRGTSLTIQCQVDSQVTMMFWYRQQPGQSLTLIATANQGSEATYESGFVIDKFPISRPNLTFSTLTVSNMSPEDSSIYLCSVLPFNTEAFFGQGTRLTVV.

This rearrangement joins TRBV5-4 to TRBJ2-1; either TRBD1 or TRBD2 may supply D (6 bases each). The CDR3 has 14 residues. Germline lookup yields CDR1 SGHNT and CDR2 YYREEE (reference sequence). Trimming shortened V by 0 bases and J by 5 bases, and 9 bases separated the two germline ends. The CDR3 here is CASSLAGADNEQFF. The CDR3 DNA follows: TGTGCCAGCAGCTTGGCGGGGGCGGACAATGAGCAGTTCTTC. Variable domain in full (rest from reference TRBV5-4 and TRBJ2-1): ETGVTQSPTHLIKTRGQQVTLRCSSQSGHNTVSWYQQALGQGPQFIFQYYREEENGRGNFPPRFSGLQFPNYSSELNVNALELDDSALYLCASSLAGADNEQFFGPGTRLTVL.

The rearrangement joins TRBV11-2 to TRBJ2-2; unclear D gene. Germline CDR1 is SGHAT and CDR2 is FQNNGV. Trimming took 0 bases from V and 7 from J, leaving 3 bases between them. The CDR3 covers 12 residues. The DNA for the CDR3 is TGTGCCAGCAGCTTAGACCTCGGGGAGCTGTTTTTT. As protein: CASSLDLGELFF.

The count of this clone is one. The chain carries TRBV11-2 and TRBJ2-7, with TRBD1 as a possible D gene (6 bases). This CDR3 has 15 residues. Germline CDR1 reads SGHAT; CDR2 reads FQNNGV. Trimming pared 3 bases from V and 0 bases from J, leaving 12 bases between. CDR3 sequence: CASSLIGGDSYEQYF. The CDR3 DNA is TGTGCCAGCAGCTTGATTGGGGGCGACTCCTACGAGCAGTACTTC. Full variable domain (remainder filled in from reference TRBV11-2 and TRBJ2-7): EAGVAQSPRYKIIEKRQSVAFWCNPISGHATLYWYQQILGQGPKLLIQFQNNGVVDDSQLPKDRFSAERLKGVDSTLKIQPAKLEDSAVYLCASSLIGGDSYEQYFGPGTRLTVT.

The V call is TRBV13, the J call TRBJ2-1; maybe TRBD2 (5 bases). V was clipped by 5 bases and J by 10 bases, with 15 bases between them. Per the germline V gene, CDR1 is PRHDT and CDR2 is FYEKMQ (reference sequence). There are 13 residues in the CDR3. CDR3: CASSPGGLREQFF. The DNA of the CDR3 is TGTGCCAGCAGCCCAGGCGGGTTACGCGAGCAGTTCTTC.

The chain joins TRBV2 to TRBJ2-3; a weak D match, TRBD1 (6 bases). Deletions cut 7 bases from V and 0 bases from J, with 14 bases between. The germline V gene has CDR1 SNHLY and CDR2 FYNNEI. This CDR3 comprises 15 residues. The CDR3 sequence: CASMGALESTDTQYF. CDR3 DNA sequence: TGTGCCAGCATGGGGGCCCTTGAAAGCACAGATACGCAGTATTTT. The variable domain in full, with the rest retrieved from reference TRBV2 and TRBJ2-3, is EPEVTQTPSHQVTQMGQEVILRCVPISNHLYFYWYRQILGQKVEFLVSFYNNEISEKSEIFDDQFSVERPDGSNFTLKIRSTKLEDSAMYFCASMGALESTDTQYFGPGTRLTVL.

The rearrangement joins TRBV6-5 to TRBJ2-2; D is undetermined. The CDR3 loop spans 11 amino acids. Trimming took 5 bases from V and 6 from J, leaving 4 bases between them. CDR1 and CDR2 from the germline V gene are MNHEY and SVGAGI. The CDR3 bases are TGTGCCAGCAGTCGCGCCGGGGAGCTGTTTTTT. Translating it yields CASSRAGELFF.

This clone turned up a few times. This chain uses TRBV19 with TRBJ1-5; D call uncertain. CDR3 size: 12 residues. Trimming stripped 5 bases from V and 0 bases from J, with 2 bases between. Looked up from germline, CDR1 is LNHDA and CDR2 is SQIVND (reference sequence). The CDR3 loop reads CASSVSNQPQHF. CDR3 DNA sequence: TGTGCCAGTAGTGTTAGCAATCAGCCCCAGCATTTT.

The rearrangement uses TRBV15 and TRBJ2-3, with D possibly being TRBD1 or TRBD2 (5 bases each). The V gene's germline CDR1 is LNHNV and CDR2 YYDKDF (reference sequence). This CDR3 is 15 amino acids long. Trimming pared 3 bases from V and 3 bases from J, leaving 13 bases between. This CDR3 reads CATSSEGHGTDTQYF. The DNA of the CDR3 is TGTGCCACCAGCAGCGAGGGGCATGGGACAGATACGCAGTATTTT. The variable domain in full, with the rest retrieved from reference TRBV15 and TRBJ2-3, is DAMVIQNPRYQVTQFGKPVTLSCSQTLNHNVMYWYQQKSSQAPKLLFHYYDKDFNNEADTPDNFQSRRPNTSFCFLDIRSPGLGDTAMYLCATSSEGHGTDTQYFGPGTRLTVL.

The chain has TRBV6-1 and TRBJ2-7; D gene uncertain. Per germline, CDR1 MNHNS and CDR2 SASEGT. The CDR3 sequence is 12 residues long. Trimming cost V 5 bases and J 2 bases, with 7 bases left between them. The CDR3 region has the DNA TGTGCCAGCAGTCCCACCCCCTACGAGCAGTACTTC. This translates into CASSPTPYEQYF.

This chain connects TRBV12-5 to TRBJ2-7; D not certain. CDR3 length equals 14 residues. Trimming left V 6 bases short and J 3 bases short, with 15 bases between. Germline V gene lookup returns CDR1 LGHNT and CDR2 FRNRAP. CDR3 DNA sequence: TGTGCTAGTGGCCCGGATATGTCGATCTACGAGCAGTACTTC. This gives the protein CASGPDMSIYEQYF.

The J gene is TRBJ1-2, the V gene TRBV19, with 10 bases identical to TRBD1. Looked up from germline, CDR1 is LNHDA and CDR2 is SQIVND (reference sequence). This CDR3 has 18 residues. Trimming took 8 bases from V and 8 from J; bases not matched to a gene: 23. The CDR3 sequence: CASQIRPGQGSSGLGYTF. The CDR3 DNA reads TGTGCCAGTCAGATACGTCCGGGACAGGGGAGCTCAGGGTTGGGCTACACCTTC.

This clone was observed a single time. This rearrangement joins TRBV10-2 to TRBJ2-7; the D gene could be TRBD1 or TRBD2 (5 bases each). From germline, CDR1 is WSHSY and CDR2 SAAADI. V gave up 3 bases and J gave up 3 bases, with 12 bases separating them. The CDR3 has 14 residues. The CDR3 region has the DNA TGCGCCAGCAGTGATCCGGGACGGGACTACGAGCAGTACTTC. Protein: CASSDPGRDYEQYF.

The CDR3, as DNA: TGTGCCAGCAAGGTTAGCGGGACCGGACTCTACGAGCAGTACTTC. Encoded protein: CASKVSGTGLYEQYF. This chain uses TRBV2 with TRBJ2-7, with 8 bases identical to TRBD2. V lost 7 bases and J lost 3; bases outside the gene matches: 11. Germline V gene data show CDR1 as SNHLY and CDR2 as FYNNEI. The CDR3 sequence is 15 residues long.

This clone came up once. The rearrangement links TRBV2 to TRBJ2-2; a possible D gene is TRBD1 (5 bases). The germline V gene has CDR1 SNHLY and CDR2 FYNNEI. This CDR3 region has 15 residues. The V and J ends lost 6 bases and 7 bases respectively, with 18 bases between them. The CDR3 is CASSDPGQSIGELFF. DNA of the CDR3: TGTGCCAGCAGCGACCCAGGACAATCCATCGGGGAGCTGTTTTTT.

For the CDR3, the DNA is TGTGCCAGCAGCGCGCGGGGGACTGAAGCTTTCTTT. This encodes CASSARGTEAFF. The J gene is TRBJ1-1, the V gene TRBV7-6; tentative D call: TRBD1 (5 bases). Germline CDR1 is SGHVS and CDR2 is FNYEAQ. The CDR3 covers 12 residues. The ends were cut back, 5 bases at V and 5 bases at J, with 9 bases in the middle.

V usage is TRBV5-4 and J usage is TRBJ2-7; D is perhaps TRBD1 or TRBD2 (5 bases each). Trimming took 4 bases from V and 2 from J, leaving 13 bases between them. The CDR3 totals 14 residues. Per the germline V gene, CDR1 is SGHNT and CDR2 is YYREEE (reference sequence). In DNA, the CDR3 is TGTGCCAGCAGCACAAGGGACGGTCCCTACGAGCAGTACTTC. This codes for CASSTRDGPYEQYF.

The CDR3 DNA is TGTGCCAGCAGATACGAAACAGGGGGGATATTGGATGAGCAGTTCTTC. Translated: CASRYETGGILDEQFF. The chain couples TRBV27 to TRBJ2-1, with TRBD1 matching 8 bases. The V gene's germline CDR1 is MNHEY and CDR2 SMNVEV (reference sequence). The CDR3 is made up of 16 amino acids. With V trimmed by 6 bases and J by 8 bases, 15 bases remained unmatched.

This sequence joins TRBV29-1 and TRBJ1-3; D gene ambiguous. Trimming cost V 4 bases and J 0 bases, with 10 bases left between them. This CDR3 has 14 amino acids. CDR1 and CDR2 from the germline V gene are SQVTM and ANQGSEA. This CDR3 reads CSVVLATSGNTIYF. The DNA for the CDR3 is TGCAGCGTTGTTCTTGCGACCTCTGGAAACACCATATATTTT.

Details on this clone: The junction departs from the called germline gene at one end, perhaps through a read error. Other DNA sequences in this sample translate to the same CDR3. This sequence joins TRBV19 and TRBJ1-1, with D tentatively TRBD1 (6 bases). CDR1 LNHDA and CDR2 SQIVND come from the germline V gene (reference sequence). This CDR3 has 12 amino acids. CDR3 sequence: CASSIGGAEAFF. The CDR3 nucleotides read TGTGCCAGTAGCATAGGGGGAGCTGAAGCTTTCTTT.

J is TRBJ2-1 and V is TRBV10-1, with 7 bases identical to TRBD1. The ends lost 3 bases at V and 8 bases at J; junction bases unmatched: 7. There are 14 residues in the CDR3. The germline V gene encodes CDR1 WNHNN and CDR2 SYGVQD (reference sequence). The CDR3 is CASSEKRGQYEQFF. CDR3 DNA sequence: TGCGCCAGCAGTGAAAAACGGGGACAGTATGAGCAGTTCTTC.

CDR3 protein: CASSQDTSTDTQYF. The CDR3 DNA reads TGCGCCAGCAGCCAAGATACTAGCACAGATACGCAGTATTTT. This chain connects TRBV4-1 to TRBJ2-3; unclear D gene. Trimming shortened V by 0 bases and J by 0 bases, and 4 bases separated the two germline ends. Germline V gives CDR1 MGHRA, CDR2 YSYEKL. The CDR3 runs 14 residues.

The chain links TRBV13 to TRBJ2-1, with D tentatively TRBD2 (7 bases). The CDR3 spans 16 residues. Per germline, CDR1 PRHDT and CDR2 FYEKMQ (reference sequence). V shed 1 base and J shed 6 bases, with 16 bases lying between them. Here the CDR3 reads CASSLVRGARFNEQFF. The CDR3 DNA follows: TGTGCCAGCAGCTTAGTACGGGGGGCGAGATTCAATGAGCAGTTCTTC.

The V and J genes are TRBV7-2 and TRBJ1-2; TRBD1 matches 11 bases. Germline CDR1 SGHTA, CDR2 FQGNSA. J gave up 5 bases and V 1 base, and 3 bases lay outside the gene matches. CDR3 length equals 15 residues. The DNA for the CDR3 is TGTGCCAGCAGCTTAGTTGGACAGGGGGCTTATGGCTACACCTTC. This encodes CASSLVGQGAYGYTF.

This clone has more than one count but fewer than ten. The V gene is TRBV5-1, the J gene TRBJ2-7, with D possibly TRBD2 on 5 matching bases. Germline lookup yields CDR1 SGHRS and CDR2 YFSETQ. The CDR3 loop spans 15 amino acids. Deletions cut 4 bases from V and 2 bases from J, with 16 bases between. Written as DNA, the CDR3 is TGCGCCAGCAGCCCCAGACTTGGGGAGACCTACGAGCAGTACTTC. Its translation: CASSPRLGETYEQYF.

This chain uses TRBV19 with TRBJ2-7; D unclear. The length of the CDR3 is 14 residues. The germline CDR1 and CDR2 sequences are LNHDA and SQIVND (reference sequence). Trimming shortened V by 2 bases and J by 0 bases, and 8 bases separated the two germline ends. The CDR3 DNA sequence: TGTGCCAGTAGTATAATGGCAAACTCCTACGAGCAGTACTTC. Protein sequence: CASSIMANSYEQYF.

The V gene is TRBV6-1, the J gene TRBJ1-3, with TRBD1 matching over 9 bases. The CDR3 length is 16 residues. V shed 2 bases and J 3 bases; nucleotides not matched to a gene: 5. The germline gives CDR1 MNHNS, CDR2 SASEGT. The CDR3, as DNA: TGTGCCAGCAGTGAAATCTGGACAGGGGATGGAAACACCATATATTTT. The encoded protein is CASSEIWTGDGNTIYF.

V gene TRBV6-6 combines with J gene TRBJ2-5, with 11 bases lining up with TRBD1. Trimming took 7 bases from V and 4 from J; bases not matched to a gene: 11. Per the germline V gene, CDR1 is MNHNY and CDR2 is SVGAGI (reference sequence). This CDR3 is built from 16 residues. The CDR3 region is CASTSGQGAKRETQYF. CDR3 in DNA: TGTGCCAGCACTTCTGGACAGGGGGCCAAGAGAGAGACCCAGTACTTC.